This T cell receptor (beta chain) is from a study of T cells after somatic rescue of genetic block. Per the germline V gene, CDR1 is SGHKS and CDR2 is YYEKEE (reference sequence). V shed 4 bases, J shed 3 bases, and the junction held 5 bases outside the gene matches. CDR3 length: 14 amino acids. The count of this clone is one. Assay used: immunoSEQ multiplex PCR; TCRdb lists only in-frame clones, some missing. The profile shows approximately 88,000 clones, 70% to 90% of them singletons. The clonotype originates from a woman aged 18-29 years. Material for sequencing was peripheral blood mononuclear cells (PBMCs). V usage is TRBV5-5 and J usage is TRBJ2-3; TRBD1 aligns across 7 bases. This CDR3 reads CASSPGTVTDTQYF. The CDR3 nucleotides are TGTGCCAGCAGCCCCGGGACAGTGACAGATACGCAGTATTTT. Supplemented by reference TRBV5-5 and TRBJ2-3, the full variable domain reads DAGVTQSPTHLIKTRGQQVTLRCSPISGHKSVSWYQQVLGQGPQFIFQYYEKEERGRGNFPDRFSARQFPNYSSELNVNALLLGDSALYLCASSPGTVTDTQYFGPGTRLTVL.